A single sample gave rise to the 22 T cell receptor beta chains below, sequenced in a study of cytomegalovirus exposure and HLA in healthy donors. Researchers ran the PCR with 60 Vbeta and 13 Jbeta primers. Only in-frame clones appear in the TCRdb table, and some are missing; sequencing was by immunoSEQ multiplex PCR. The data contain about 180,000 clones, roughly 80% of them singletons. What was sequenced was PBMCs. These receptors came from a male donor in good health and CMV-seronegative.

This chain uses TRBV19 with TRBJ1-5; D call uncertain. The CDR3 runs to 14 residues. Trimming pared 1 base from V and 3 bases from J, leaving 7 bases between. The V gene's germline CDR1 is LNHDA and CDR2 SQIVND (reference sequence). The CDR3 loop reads CASSIVFLNQPQHF. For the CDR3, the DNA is TGTGCCAGTAGTATAGTCTTTCTCAATCAGCCCCAGCATTTT.

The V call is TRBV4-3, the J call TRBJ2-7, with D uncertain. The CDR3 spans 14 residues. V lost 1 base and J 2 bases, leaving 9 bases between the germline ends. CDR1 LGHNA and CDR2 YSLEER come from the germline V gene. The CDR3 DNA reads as TGCGCCAGCAGCCAAGTGCGGTATGCCTACGAGCAGTACTTC. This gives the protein CASSQVRYAYEQYF.

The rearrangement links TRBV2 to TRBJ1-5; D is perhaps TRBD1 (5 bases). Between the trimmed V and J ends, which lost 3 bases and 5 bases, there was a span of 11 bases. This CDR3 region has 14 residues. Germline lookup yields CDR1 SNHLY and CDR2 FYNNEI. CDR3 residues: CASSDSTDHQPQHF. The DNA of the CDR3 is TGTGCCAGCAGTGATTCGACAGACCATCAGCCCCAGCATTTT.

The CDR3 DNA sequence: TGTGCCAGCACAACGGCGGGGGCCGGCACAGATACGCAGTATTTT. Translated, it gives CASTTAGAGTDTQYF. The chain couples TRBV6-6 to TRBJ2-3; a weak D match, TRBD2 (7 bases). The V and J ends lost 7 bases and 1 base respectively, with 15 bases between them. The CDR3 runs to 15 residues. Germline V gene sequence: CDR1 MNHNY, CDR2 SVGAGI (reference sequence).

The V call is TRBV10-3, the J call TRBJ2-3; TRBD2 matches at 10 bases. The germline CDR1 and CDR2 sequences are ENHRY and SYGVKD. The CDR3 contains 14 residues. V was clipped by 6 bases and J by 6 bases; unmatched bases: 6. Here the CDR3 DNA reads TGTGCCATCAGCCTGACTAGCGGGTTGGATACGCAGTATTTT. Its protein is CAISLTSGLDTQYF.

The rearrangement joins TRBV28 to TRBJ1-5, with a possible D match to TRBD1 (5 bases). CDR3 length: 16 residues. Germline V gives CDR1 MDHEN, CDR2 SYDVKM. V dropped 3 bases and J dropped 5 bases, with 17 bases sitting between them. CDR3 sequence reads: CASSLGQGAGYQPQHF. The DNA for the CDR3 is TGTGCCAGCAGTTTGGGGCAGGGTGCGGGGTATCAGCCCCAGCATTTT.

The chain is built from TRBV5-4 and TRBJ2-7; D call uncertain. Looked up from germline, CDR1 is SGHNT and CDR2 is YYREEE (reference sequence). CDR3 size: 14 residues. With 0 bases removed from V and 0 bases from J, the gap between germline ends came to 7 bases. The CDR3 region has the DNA TGTGCCAGCAGCTTGGACAGTATCTCCTACGAGCAGTACTTC. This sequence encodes CASSLDSISYEQYF.

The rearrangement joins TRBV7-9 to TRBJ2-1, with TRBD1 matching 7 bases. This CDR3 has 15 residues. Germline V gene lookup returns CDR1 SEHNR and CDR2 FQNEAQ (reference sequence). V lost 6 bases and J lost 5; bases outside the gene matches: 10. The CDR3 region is CASRPQGTGDNEQFF. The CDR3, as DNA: TGTGCCAGCAGGCCCCAGGGTACAGGGGACAATGAGCAGTTCTTC.

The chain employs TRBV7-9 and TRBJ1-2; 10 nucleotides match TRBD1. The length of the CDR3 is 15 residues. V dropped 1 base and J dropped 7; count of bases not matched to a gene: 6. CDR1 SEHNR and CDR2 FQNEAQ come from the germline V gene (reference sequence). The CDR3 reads CASSLDPGTGAGYTF. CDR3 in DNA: TGTGCCAGCAGCTTAGACCCCGGGACAGGGGCTGGCTACACCTTC.

In DNA form, the CDR3 reads TGTGCCACCAGCAGAGATTCGGCGGGGGCCTACGAGCAGTACTTC. This sequence encodes CATSRDSAGAYEQYF. The V call is TRBV15, the J call TRBJ2-7; 7 bases align to TRBD2. The V gene end was trimmed by 0 bases and the J gene end by 2 bases; junction bases not matched to a gene: 4. CDR1 LNHNV and CDR2 YYDKDF come from the germline V gene (reference sequence). The CDR3 has 15 amino acids.

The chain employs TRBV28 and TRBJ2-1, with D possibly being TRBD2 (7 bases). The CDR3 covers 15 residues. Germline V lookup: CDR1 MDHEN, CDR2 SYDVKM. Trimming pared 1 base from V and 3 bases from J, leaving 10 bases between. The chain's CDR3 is CASSLLGGRYNEQFF. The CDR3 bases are TGTGCCAGCAGTTTATTGGGGGGGCGCTACAATGAGCAGTTCTTC.

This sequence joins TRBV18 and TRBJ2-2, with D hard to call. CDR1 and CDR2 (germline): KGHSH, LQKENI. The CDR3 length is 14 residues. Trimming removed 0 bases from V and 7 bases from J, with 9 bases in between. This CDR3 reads CASSPPRNVGELFF. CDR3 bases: TGTGCCAGCTCACCACCGCGAAATGTCGGGGAGCTGTTTTTT.

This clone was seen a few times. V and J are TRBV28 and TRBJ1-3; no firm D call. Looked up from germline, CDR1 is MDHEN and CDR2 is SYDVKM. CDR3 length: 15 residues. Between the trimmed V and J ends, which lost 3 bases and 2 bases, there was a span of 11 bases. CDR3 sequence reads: CASSFAGGPGNTIYF. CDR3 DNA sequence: TGTGCCAGCAGTTTTGCGGGAGGCCCTGGAAACACCATATATTTT. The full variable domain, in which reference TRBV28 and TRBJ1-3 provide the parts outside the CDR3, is DVKVTQSSRYLVKRTGEKVFLECVQDMDHENMFWYRQDPGLGLRLIYFSYDVKMKEKGDIPEGYSVSREKKERFSLILESASTNQTSMYLCASSFAGGPGNTIYFGEGSWLTVV.

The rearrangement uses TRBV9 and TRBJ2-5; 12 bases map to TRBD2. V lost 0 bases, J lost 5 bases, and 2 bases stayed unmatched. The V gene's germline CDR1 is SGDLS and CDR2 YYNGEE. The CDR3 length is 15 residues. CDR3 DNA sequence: TGTGCCAGCAGCGTAGCTAGCGGGGGGGCCGAGACCCAGTACTTC. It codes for CASSVASGGAETQYF.

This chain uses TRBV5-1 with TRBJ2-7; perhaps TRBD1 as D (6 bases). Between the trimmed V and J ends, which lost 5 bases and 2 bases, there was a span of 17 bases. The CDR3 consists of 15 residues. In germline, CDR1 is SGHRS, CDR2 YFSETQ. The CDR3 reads CASSITGRNTYEQYF. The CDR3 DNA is TGCGCCAGCAGTATAACAGGGCGAAACACCTACGAGCAGTACTTC.

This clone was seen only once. CDR3 amino acids: CASSFDIGGGQPQHF. CDR3 bases: TGCGCCAGCAGCTTTGATATAGGCGGCGGACAGCCCCAGCATTTT. V usage is TRBV5-1 and J usage is TRBJ1-5; D is undetermined. Germline-derived CDR1 and CDR2 are SGHRS and YFSETQ. This CDR3 has 15 residues. V gave up 2 bases and J gave up 7 bases, with 16 bases separating them. The complete variable domain, with remaining parts taken from reference TRBV5-1 and TRBJ1-5, reads KAGVTQTPRYLIKTRGQQVTLSCSPISGHRSVSWYQQTPGQGLQFLFEYFSETQRNKGNFPGRFSGRQFSNSRSEMNVSTLELGDSALYLCASSFDIGGGQPQHFGDGTRLSIL.

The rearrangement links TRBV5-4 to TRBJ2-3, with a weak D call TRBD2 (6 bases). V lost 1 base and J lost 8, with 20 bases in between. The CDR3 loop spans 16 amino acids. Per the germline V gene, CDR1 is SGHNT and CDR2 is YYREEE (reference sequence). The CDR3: CASSLPGLTSTLTQYF. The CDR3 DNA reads TGTGCCAGCAGCTTGCCTGGACTAACTAGCACTCTTACGCAGTATTTT.

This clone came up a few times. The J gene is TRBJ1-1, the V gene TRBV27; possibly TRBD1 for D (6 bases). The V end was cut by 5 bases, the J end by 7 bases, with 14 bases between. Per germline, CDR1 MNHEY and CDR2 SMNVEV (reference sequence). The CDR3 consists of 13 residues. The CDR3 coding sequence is TGTGCCAGCAGTGGAGCAGGGGATCGTGAAGCTTTCTTT. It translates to CASSGAGDREAFF.

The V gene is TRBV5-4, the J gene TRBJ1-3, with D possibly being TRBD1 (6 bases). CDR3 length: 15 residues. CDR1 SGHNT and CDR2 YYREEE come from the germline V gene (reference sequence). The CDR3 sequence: CASGTIGLSGNTIYF. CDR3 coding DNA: TGTGCGTCTGGGACAATTGGGCTCTCTGGAAACACCATATATTTT.

CDR3: CASSTQSGPGNQPQHF. In nucleotides, the CDR3 is TGTGCCAGTAGTACCCAGTCAGGGCCGGGCAATCAGCCCCAGCATTTT. The V gene is TRBV19, the J gene TRBJ1-5, with D possibly TRBD1 on 5 matching bases. Germline V lookup: CDR1 LNHDA, CDR2 SQIVND (reference sequence). The V end lost 4 bases, the J end lost 2 bases, and 15 bases lay between the germline ends. The CDR3 sequence is 16 residues long.

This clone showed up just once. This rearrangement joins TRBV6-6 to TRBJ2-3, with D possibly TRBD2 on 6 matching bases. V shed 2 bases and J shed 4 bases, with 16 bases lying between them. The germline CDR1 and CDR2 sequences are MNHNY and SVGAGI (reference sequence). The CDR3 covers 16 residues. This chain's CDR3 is CASSYGFGGPPDTQYF. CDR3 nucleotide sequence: TGTGCCAGCAGTTACGGGTTCGGGGGACCACCAGATACGCAGTATTTT.

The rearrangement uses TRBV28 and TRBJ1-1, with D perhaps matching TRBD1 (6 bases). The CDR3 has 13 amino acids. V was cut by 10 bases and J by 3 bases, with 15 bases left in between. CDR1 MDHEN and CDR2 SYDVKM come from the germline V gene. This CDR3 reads CATTIHRDTEAFF. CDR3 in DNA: TGTGCCACTACCATTCACAGGGACACTGAAGCTTTCTTT.